One sample yielded the 2 T cell receptor beta chains listed below, sequenced in a study of blood T cell repertoires in COVID-19. Sequencing used immunoSEQ multiplex PCR; TCRdb keeps in-frame clones, though not all of them. The sample holds nearly 15,000 clones, 70% to 90% seen once. Source material: peripheral blood. All receptors derive from a human donor in a cohort sampled during active COVID-19.

The chain is built from TRBV6-2 or TRBV6-3 and TRBJ1-6; D not resolved. Germline values: CDR1 MNHEY, CDR2 SVGEGT. The V end lost 6 bases, the J end lost 7 bases, and 10 bases lay between the germline ends. The CDR3 has 13 amino acids. Here the CDR3 reads CASSFTANSPLHF. CDR3 sequence (DNA): TGTGCCAGCAGCTTTACAGCCAATTCACCCCTCCACTTT.

This clone was counted once. The chain uses TRBV5-1 and TRBJ2-3; D is possibly TRBD2 (6 bases). Trimming left V 0 bases short and J 3 bases short, with 14 bases between. The CDR3 length is 16 residues. Germline V gene sequence: CDR1 SGHRS, CDR2 YFSETQ. The CDR3 DNA sequence: TGCGCCAGCAGCTTGGGCCCTAGCGCTGGAACAGATACGCAGTATTTT. Its protein is CASSLGPSAGTDTQYF.